This entry lists 26 T cell receptor beta chains sequenced from one sample in a study of cytomegalovirus exposure and HLA in healthy donors. The PCR made use of 60 Vbeta and 13 Jbeta primers. The data were produced by immunoSEQ multiplex PCR, yet TCRdb's version contains in-frame clones alone and is incomplete. This table has approximately 160,000 clones, 75% to 85% appearing once. Sample: PBMCs. The origin of the receptors is a man in his thirties or forties in good health and CMV-seropositive.

This clone was seen a few times. The J gene is TRBJ1-1, the V gene TRBV5-1; TRBD1 might be the D (5 bases). CDR1 SGHRS and CDR2 YFSETQ come from the germline V gene. The length of the CDR3 is 12 residues. The V end lost 4 bases, the J end lost 6 bases, and 10 bases lay between the germline ends. CDR3 coding DNA: TGCGCCAGCAGCGGGACGGGGGCTGAAGCTTTCTTT. Encoded protein: CASSGTGAEAFF.

V is TRBV6-1 and J is TRBJ2-5; TRBD2 aligns across 7 bases. This CDR3 comprises 16 residues. The trim removed 3 bases at V and 4 bases at J, leaving 11 bases unmatched. CDR1 is MNHNS and CDR2 is SASEGT in the germline V gene. The CDR3 protein is CASSDSFSGVRETQYF. CDR3 in DNA: TGTGCCAGCAGTGATAGTTTCAGCGGGGTGCGAGAGACCCAGTACTTC.

V and J are TRBV25-1 and TRBJ1-2; TRBD1 matches 10 bases. After removal of 5 bases from V and 3 bases from J, the junction contained 12 bases not matched to a gene. The CDR3 runs to 17 residues. From germline, CDR1 is MGHDK and CDR2 SYGVNS. The CDR3: CASSPIKDRGIYYGYTF. The CDR3 DNA sequence: TGTGCCAGCAGTCCCATAAAGGACAGGGGGATTTACTATGGCTACACCTTC.

The genes are TRBV5-6 and TRBJ1-1; 8 positions agree with TRBD1. This CDR3 has 14 residues. Per the germline V gene, CDR1 is SGHDT and CDR2 is YYEEEE. The ends lost 5 bases at V and 11 bases at J; junction bases unmatched: 14. CDR3 DNA sequence: TGTGCCAGCAGTTTTTATCTGCAGGGGGCGTCTGCTTTCTTT. Translating it yields CASSFYLQGASAFF. The full variable domain, with the rest looked up from reference TRBV5-6 and TRBJ1-1, is DAGVTQSPTHLIKTRGQQVTLRCSPKSGHDTVSWYQQALGQGPQFIFQYYEEEERQRGNFPDRFSGHQFPNYSSELNVNALLLGDSALYLCASSFYLQGASAFFGQGTRLTVV.

The chain joins TRBV7-3 to TRBJ2-1, with 9 bases lining up with TRBD2. V lost 3 bases, J lost 16 bases, and 13 bases stayed unmatched. CDR3 length equals 14 residues. Per the germline V gene, CDR1 is SGHTA and CDR2 is FQGTGA. The CDR3 reads CASSLEGGSGRLFF. The CDR3 bases are TGTGCCAGCAGCTTGGAGGGCGGGAGCGGGAGGTTATTCTTC.

The gene calls are TRBV14 and TRBJ2-3; no firm D call. V was trimmed by 1 base and J by 0 bases, leaving 8 bases between them. Germline-derived CDR1 and CDR2 are SGHDN and FVKESK. This CDR3 has 15 amino acids. The CDR3 region is CASSQGASSTDTQYF. The CDR3, as DNA: TGTGCCAGCAGCCAAGGGGCCAGCAGCACAGATACGCAGTATTTT.

The chain joins TRBV10-2 to TRBJ2-5; 10 positions agree with TRBD2. The germline V gene has CDR1 WSHSY and CDR2 SAAADI. V shed 6 bases and J 2 bases; nucleotides not matched to a gene: 18. The CDR3 consists of 19 residues. As DNA, the CDR3 is TGCGCCAGCAGAGCAGGGGGGCTAGCGGGAGACACGGGACAAGAGACCCAGTACTTC. It yields the protein CASRAGGLAGDTGQETQYF.

This chain uses TRBV10-2 with TRBJ1-1; 7 nucleotides agree with TRBD1. Germline values: CDR1 WSHSY, CDR2 SAAADI. Trimming took 7 bases from V and 6 from J; bases not matched to a gene: 5. The CDR3 length is 12 residues. DNA for the CDR3: TGCGCCAGCAACAGGGGTGTAGCTGAAGCTTTCTTT. The encoded protein is CASNRGVAEAFF.

This clone has a handful of counts. The V gene is TRBV6-5, the J gene TRBJ1-1; TRBD1 matches at 7 bases. Germline CDR1 MNHEY, CDR2 SVGAGI. The junction had 4 bases not matched to a gene; V was cut back by 2 bases and J by 7 bases. The CDR3 extends over 13 amino acids. The CDR3 spells CASSYRGRVEAFF. In DNA form, the CDR3 reads TGTGCCAGCAGTTACAGGGGGCGGGTTGAAGCTTTCTTT.

The chain couples TRBV19 to TRBJ1-1, with 10 bases matching TRBD1. The CDR3 totals 16 residues. V lost 6 bases, J lost 0 bases, and 7 bases stayed unmatched. Per the germline V gene, CDR1 is LNHDA and CDR2 is SQIVND (reference sequence). CDR3 bases: TGTGCCAGTAGGGGGGGGGACAGGGGCATGAACACTGAAGCTTTCTTT. Its protein is CASRGGDRGMNTEAFF.

This clone was observed a single time. One end of the junction fails to match germline, which may point to a read error. The chain employs TRBV6-1 and TRBJ1-2, with D perhaps matching TRBD1 (6 bases). This CDR3 comprises 11 residues. From germline, CDR1 is MNHNS and CDR2 SASEGT. The CDR3 here is CASKREGGLAF. DNA for the CDR3: TGTGCCAGCAAAAGGGAGGGGGGTCTCGCTTTC.

The rearrangement joins TRBV6-4 to TRBJ2-1; possible D gene TRBD1, 5 bases. Trimming pared 0 bases from V and 7 bases from J, leaving 19 bases between. Germline CDR1 MRHNA, CDR2 SNTAGT. This CDR3 contains 17 residues. The CDR3 sequence is CASSDSVGRVELNEQFF. The CDR3 coding sequence is TGTGCCAGCAGTGACTCAGTGGGCAGGGTCGAATTGAATGAGCAGTTCTTC.

This clone turned up a few times. The V gene is TRBV7-9, the J gene TRBJ1-1; D possibly corresponds to TRBD1 (6 bases). The V end lost 0 bases, the J end lost 5 bases, and 10 bases lay between the germline ends. In germline, CDR1 is SEHNR, CDR2 FQNEAQ (reference sequence). CDR3 length: 14 amino acids. This chain's CDR3 is CASSLAETGTEAFF. DNA for the CDR3: TGTGCCAGCAGCTTAGCTGAGACAGGTACTGAAGCTTTCTTT.

The chain has TRBV5-6 and TRBJ2-3; 7 bases map to TRBD2. Germline trimming cut 4 bases from V and 2 bases from J; bases unmatched to any gene: 10. The V gene's germline CDR1 is SGHDT and CDR2 YYEEEE. This CDR3 spans 16 amino acids. CDR3 in amino acids: CASSPSGRGYTDTQYF. The CDR3 DNA reads as TGTGCCAGCAGCCCTTCCGGGCGGGGGTACACAGATACGCAGTATTTT.

The V gene is TRBV5-1, the J gene TRBJ1-5, with a tentative D call TRBD1 (5 bases). Germline CDR1 reads SGHRS; CDR2 reads YFSETQ. This CDR3 is 14 amino acids long. V lost 0 bases and J 5 bases, leaving 9 bases between the germline ends. The CDR3: CASSLGGRDQPQHF. The CDR3 nucleotides read TGCGCCAGCAGCTTGGGGGGCAGGGATCAGCCCCAGCATTTT.

V and J are TRBV9 and TRBJ1-6, with a possible D match to TRBD1 (5 bases). V lost 6 bases to trimming and J lost 7 bases, with 17 bases between them. This CDR3 is 15 amino acids long. The germline V gene has CDR1 SGDLS and CDR2 YYNGEE. The CDR3, as DNA: TGTGCCAGCACCCCTACAGGCTCGCTAAATTCACCCCTCCACTTT. As protein: CASTPTGSLNSPLHF.

V gene TRBV6-6 combines with J gene TRBJ2-7; TRBD1 agrees at 8 bases. CDR1 and CDR2 (germline): MNHNY, SVGAGI (reference sequence). This CDR3 spans 14 amino acids. J was trimmed by 4 bases and V by 7 bases; bases with no gene match: 9. CDR3 amino acids: CASNRQGSLYEQYF. CDR3 DNA: TGTGCCAGCAACCGACAGGGGTCACTGTACGAGCAGTACTTC.

The rearrangement uses TRBV15 and TRBJ1-2; D ambiguous. The CDR3 length is 13 residues. CDR1 and CDR2 from the germline V gene are LNHNV and YYDKDF (reference sequence). Trimming stripped 0 bases from V and 7 bases from J, with 9 bases between. CDR3 sequence: CATSRDSSSGYTF. The CDR3 DNA reads TGTGCCACCAGCAGAGATTCGAGTTCTGGCTACACCTTC.

This clone has only one observation. V is TRBV28 and J is TRBJ2-7; TRBD1 matches at 7 bases. The CDR3 totals 14 residues. Germline V lookup: CDR1 MDHEN, CDR2 SYDVKM. The trim removed 6 bases at V and 1 base at J, leaving 6 bases unmatched. The CDR3 reads CASRPDRASYEQYF. CDR3 nucleotide sequence: TGTGCCAGCAGGCCTGACAGGGCGTCCTACGAGCAGTACTTC.

CDR3 nucleotide sequence: TGTGCCAGCAGTGTCGAGAGGAACCAAGAGACCCAGTACTTC. It is translated as CASSVERNQETQYF. This chain connects TRBV6-1 to TRBJ2-5; D uncertain. In germline, CDR1 is MNHNS, CDR2 SASEGT. The CDR3 has 14 amino acids. The V and J ends lost 4 bases and 0 bases respectively, with 9 bases between them.

V is TRBV19 and J is TRBJ1-1; D unclear. Per germline, CDR1 LNHDA and CDR2 SQIVND (reference sequence). V lost 6 bases, J lost 4 bases, and 6 bases lay in between. CDR3 size: 11 residues. The CDR3 loop reads CASSIGTEAFF. In DNA form, the CDR3 reads TGTGCCAGTAGCATCGGCACTGAAGCTTTCTTT.

With respect to this clone: The sample holds other DNA sequences that translate to the same CDR3. J is TRBJ1-5 and V is TRBV2; the match to TRBD1 covers 8 bases. The CDR3 is made up of 15 amino acids. Unmatched junction bases numbered 5, after V lost 5 bases and J lost 2 bases. From germline, CDR1 is SNHLY and CDR2 FYNNEI. The CDR3 coding sequence is TGTGCCAGCAGTCTTGACAGGGGAGGCAATCAGCCCCAGCATTTT. Translated: CASSLDRGGNQPQHF. The whole variable domain, remainder taken from reference TRBV2 and TRBJ1-5, is EPEVTQTPSHQVTQMGQEVILRCVPISNHLYFYWYRQILGQKVEFLVSFYNNEISEKSEIFDDQFSVERPDGSNFTLKIRSTKLEDSAMYFCASSLDRGGNQPQHFGDGTRLSIL.

The chain has TRBV10-3 and TRBJ2-7; D gene uncertain. V was shortened by 3 bases and J by 1 base, with 10 bases between the two germline ends. The germline gives CDR1 ENHRY, CDR2 SYGVKD. The CDR3 is made up of 14 amino acids. CDR3: CAISDRAGSYEQYF. CDR3 coding DNA: TGTGCCATCAGTGATAGAGCAGGATCCTACGAGCAGTACTTC.

The chain employs TRBV30 and TRBJ2-3; D is possibly TRBD1 (6 bases). The CDR3 runs to 15 residues. The germline V gene encodes CDR1 GTSNPN and CDR2 SVGIG (reference sequence). V gave up 0 bases and J gave up 3 bases, with 13 bases separating them. In DNA, the CDR3 is TGTGCCTGGAGTGTTAGGGTCGACAGGACAGATACGCAGTATTTT. This gives the protein CAWSVRVDRTDTQYF.

The chain carries TRBV14 and TRBJ2-2, with 7 bases fitting TRBD2. The junction had 7 bases not matched to a gene; V was cut back by 1 base and J by 5 bases. Germline values: CDR1 SGHDN, CDR2 FVKESK. The CDR3 is 16 amino acids. Written as DNA, the CDR3 is TGTGCCAGCAGCCAAGTGGGCGGGAGATGGACCGGGGAGCTGTTTTTT. Translation: CASSQVGGRWTGELFF.

Here the CDR3 DNA reads TGTGCCAGCAGTGAATATACAGGGGAGCCCTACAATGAGCAGTTCTTC. Amino acid sequence: CASSEYTGEPYNEQFF. This chain links TRBV25-1 with TRBJ2-1; 7 bases line up with TRBD1. Germline loops: CDR1 MGHDK, CDR2 SYGVNS. The CDR3 is made up of 16 amino acids. V shed 0 bases, J shed 2 bases, and the junction held 4 bases outside the gene matches. Variable domain in full (rest from reference TRBV25-1 and TRBJ2-1): EADIYQTPRYLVIGTGKKITLECSQTMGHDKMYWYQQDPGMELHLIHYSYGVNSTEKGDLSSESTVSRIRTEHFPLTLESARPSHTSQYLCASSEYTGEPYNEQFFGPGTRLTVL.